This T cell receptor (beta chain) was retrieved from a study of monozygotic twins with inflammatory bowel disease. General study findings and limits: Patient-to-patient differences in immunosuppressive treatment may have added variability to the repertoires.

This CDR3 comprises 15 residues. Germline V gene data show CDR1 as DFQATT and CDR2 as SNEGSKA (reference sequence). Blood was collected, roughly 2.5 ml per donor. Researchers isolated total RNA from whole blood without sorting T cells. Each TCR library consumed around 3,600 ng of total RNA. TCRdb reprocessed the 5' RACE reads and stores each CDR3 protein as one record, lacking DNA. The table for this sample gives fewer than 550,000 distinct CDR3 sequences. Note on this clonotype: What it binds is unknown.

The sequence was obtained from a human donor with ulcerative colitis or Crohn's disease, or a healthy co-twin of an affected twin (not recorded which). The V gene is TRBV20-1, the J gene TRBJ2-3; TCRdb outputs TRBD2, but without DNA this stays unchecked. Sequencing used blood. CDR3 in amino acids: CSAMGLARKWDTQYF.